This T cell receptor beta chain is drawn from a study of CD8+ T cells in alopecia areata. In this sample, this clone turned up once. Its matching antigen is unknown. The sample holds other DNA sequences that translate to the same CDR3. Both peripheral blood and punch biopsies of lesional scalp skin were obtained from patients who had alopecia areata. PBMCs provided sorted CD4+ and CD8+ T cells. The CDR3 is 12 amino acids. The germline gives CDR1 PRHDT, CDR2 FYEKMQ (reference sequence). Trimming removed 0 bases at V and 3 bases at J, with 3 bases between. General study results and limits: Scalp sample data also include resident alphabeta T cells from normal skin. Especially in alopecia totalis/universalis, lesional scalp showed greater clonality than normal scalp did.

Extracted from the samples, RNA was reverse transcribed into cDNA to serve as the sequencing template. Assay: immunoSEQ multiplex PCR; the TCRdb copy retains only in-frame clones and omits some. The sample lists about 100,000 clones, 45% to 60% occurring once. The TCR originated in a human donor with alopecia areata. This chain links TRBV13 with TRBJ2-7; no definite D call. Specimen: NKG2D-low CD8+ T cells sorted from blood. CDR3 residues: CASSLGGYEQYF. In DNA form, the CDR3 reads TGTGCCAGCAGCTTAGGGGGCTACGAGCAGTACTTC.